The 16 T cell receptor beta chains presented below share a single source sample, sequenced in a study of vaccination and CD4 T cells after COVID-19. Their specific antigens are unknown. This sample's treatment: roughly 11-day PBMC culture with coronavirus spike peptide pools or control peptides (ViraFEST assay). The Oncomine TCR Beta short-read assay sequenced DNA from cultured CD4+ T cells. MiXCR was run by TCRdb on the PCR reads, yielding one entry per CDR3 protein. The sample has 15,000 to 25,000 distinct CDR3 sequences; approximately 48% are singletons. The sample in question was CD4+ T cells from blood, cultured in vitro, obtained after SARS-CoV-2 vaccination. The receptors shown here come from a human donor who had recovered from COVID-19.

V gene TRBV19 combines with J gene TRBJ2-1; no definite D call. The CDR3 extends over 14 amino acids. Trimming pared 3 bases from V and 7 bases from J, leaving 13 bases between. Germline lookup yields CDR1 LNHDA and CDR2 SQIVND (reference sequence). CDR3 sequence: CASSIGDQRNEQFF. As DNA, the CDR3 is TGTGCCAGTAGTATTGGCGATCAAAGGAATGAGCAGTTCTTC. The whole variable domain, remainder taken from reference TRBV19 and TRBJ2-1, is DGGITQSPKYLFRKEGQNVTLSCEQNLNHDAMYWYRQDPGQGLRLIYYSQIVNDFQKGDIAEGYSVSREKKESFPLTVTSAQKNPTAFYLCASSIGDQRNEQFFGPGTRLTVL.

On this clonotype itself: One end of the junction is discordant with germline, which a read error may explain. The V and J genes are TRBV6-5 and TRBJ1-2; D not resolved. The CDR3 has 14 amino acids. In germline, CDR1 is MNHEY, CDR2 SVGAGI. The DNA for the CDR3 is TGTGCCGGCAGTTACTCGGCCACGAGGTATGGCTACACCTTC. Amino acid sequence: CAGSYSATRYGYTF.

This clonotype occurred a few times. J is TRBJ1-1 and V is TRBV20-1; D possibly corresponds to TRBD1 (5 bases). From germline, CDR1 is DFQATT and CDR2 SNEGSKA (reference sequence). This CDR3 contains 11 residues. V was clipped by 5 bases and J by 5 bases, with 9 bases between them. The CDR3 DNA reads as TGCAGTGCTCCGGGGCGGACTGAAGCTTTCTTT. Protein sequence: CSAPGRTEAFF.

The chain employs TRBV15 and TRBJ2-7, with TRBD2 matching over 14 bases. The J segment lost 5 bases and the V segment lost 4 bases, leaving 4 bases of the junction unmatched. Germline V gene data show CDR1 as LNHNV and CDR2 as YYDKDF (reference sequence). The CDR3 sequence is 15 residues long. The CDR3 nucleotides are TGTGCCACCAGCACCCGGACTAGCGGGGGGAACGAGCAGTACTTC. This encodes CATSTRTSGGNEQYF. Full variable domain (remainder filled in from reference TRBV15 and TRBJ2-7): DAMVIQNPRYQVTQFGKPVTLSCSQTLNHNVMYWYQQKSSQAPKLLFHYYDKDFNNEADTPDNFQSRRPNTSFCFLDIRSPGLGDTAMYLCATSTRTSGGNEQYFGPGTRLTVT.

The V call is TRBV19, the J call TRBJ1-5; D is unresolved. V gave up 6 bases and J gave up 3 bases, with 9 bases separating them. From germline, CDR1 is LNHDA and CDR2 SQIVND (reference sequence). The CDR3 is 13 residues long. CDR3 residues: CASRKGPNQPQHF. CDR3 DNA sequence: TGTGCCAGTAGGAAAGGGCCCAATCAGCCCCAGCATTTT.

The J gene is TRBJ2-7, the V gene TRBV20-1; 10 bases align to TRBD1. The V segment lost 0 bases and the J segment 0 bases; nucleotides outside the gene matches: 8. The CDR3 length is 17 residues. Germline V gene data show CDR1 as DFQATT and CDR2 as SNEGSKA (reference sequence). CDR3 loop: CSARDFGTGDPSYEQYF. CDR3 in DNA: TGCAGTGCTAGAGACTTCGGGACAGGGGACCCCTCCTACGAGCAGTACTTC.

This clonotype was counted between two and nine times. A junction end diverges from the germline sequence, so it may reflect a read error. This sequence joins TRBV20-1 and TRBJ2-5; no definite D call. The V gene's germline CDR1 is DFQATT and CDR2 SNEGSKA (reference sequence). This CDR3 is 15 amino acids long. CDR3 residues: CSASRIGSRQGTQYF. The CDR3 DNA is TGCAGTGCTAGTAGGATCGGATCTCGCCAAGGGACCCAGTACTTC.

This clonotype was counted only a few times. This sequence joins TRBV15 and TRBJ2-2; either TRBD1 or TRBD2 may supply D (6 bases each). There are 16 residues in the CDR3. The germline gives CDR1 LNHNV, CDR2 YYDKDF (reference sequence). V gave up 5 bases and J gave up 0 bases, with 13 bases separating them. CDR3 in DNA: TGTGCCACCAGCCCAGAGGGGGGCGCGAACACCGGGGAGCTGTTTTTT. Translation: CATSPEGGANTGELFF.

This sequence joins TRBV18 and TRBJ2-1; TRBD1 or TRBD2 may be the D gene (5 bases each). The length of the CDR3 is 15 residues. Germline loops: CDR1 KGHSH, CDR2 LQKENI. V was cut by 0 bases and J by 4 bases, with 10 bases left in between. The CDR3 DNA follows: TGTGCCAGCTCACCACCGGGGACGGCTTACAATGAGCAGTTCTTC. Translation: CASSPPGTAYNEQFF.

This chain links TRBV19 with TRBJ2-2, with D unclear. Trimming shortened V by 4 bases and J by 6 bases, and 12 bases separated the two germline ends. This CDR3 is 14 amino acids long. CDR1 and CDR2 from the germline V gene are LNHDA and SQIVND (reference sequence). CDR3 bases: TGTGCCAGTAGTACCGGTGTGAATTCCGGGGAGCTGTTTTTT. It is translated as CASSTGVNSGELFF.

This clonotype appeared a few times. V gene TRBV7-8 combines with J gene TRBJ1-5, with D unresolved. CDR1 is SGHVS and CDR2 is FQNEAQ in the germline V gene. V lost 5 bases and J lost 9, with 14 bases in between. The CDR3 spans 13 residues. The CDR3: CASSLEPRGPQHF. CDR3 bases: TGTGCCAGCAGCCTAGAACCTCGGGGGCCCCAGCATTTT.

Only a few counts were recorded for this clonotype. The V and J genes are TRBV7-7 and TRBJ2-3; possible D gene TRBD2, 6 bases. The germline CDR1 and CDR2 sequences are SSHAT and FNYEAQ (reference sequence). The CDR3 is 13 amino acids. The ends were cut back, 3 bases at V and 6 bases at J, with 10 bases in the middle. The chain's CDR3 is CASSLGLSDTQYF. The CDR3 region has the DNA TGTGCCAGCAGCTTGGGACTTTCCGATACGCAGTATTTT.

This clonotype was picked up a small number of times. The genes are TRBV20-1 and TRBJ1-1; 7 nucleotides line up with TRBD1. CDR1 is DFQATT and CDR2 is SNEGSKA in the germline V gene (reference sequence). The CDR3 contains 13 residues. V shed 3 bases and J 3 bases; nucleotides not matched to a gene: 4. The CDR3 bases are TGCAGTGCTAGTGTGCAGGGGGACACTGAAGCTTTCTTT. It translates to CSASVQGDTEAFF.

The rearrangement links TRBV6-2 or TRBV6-3 to TRBJ2-2; 7 nucleotides agree with TRBD1. The germline V gene has CDR1 MNHEY and CDR2 SVGEGT. This CDR3 has 14 residues. The junction had 4 bases not matched to a gene; V was cut back by 6 bases and J by 3 bases. For the CDR3, the DNA is TGTGCCAGCAGATGGACAGGAGACACCGGGGAGCTGTTTTTT. Protein sequence: CASRWTGDTGELFF.

The rearrangement links TRBV7-9 to TRBJ1-1; D is ambiguous. The CDR3 is 13 amino acids. Trimming took 3 bases from V and 3 from J, leaving 8 bases between them. Germline V CDR1 and CDR2: SEHNR, FQNEAQ (reference sequence). This CDR3 is CASSFAGDTEAFF. The CDR3 DNA reads as TGTGCCAGCAGCTTCGCGGGAGACACTGAAGCTTTCTTT.

The chain links TRBV2 to TRBJ1-2; TRBD1 aligns across 7 bases. Germline-derived CDR1 and CDR2 are SNHLY and FYNNEI. The CDR3 contains 14 residues. With V trimmed by 6 bases and J by 0 bases, 4 bases remained unmatched. CDR3 coding DNA: TGTGCCAGCAGCGGACAGGTAGCTAACTATGGCTACACCTTC. It specifies CASSGQVANYGYTF.